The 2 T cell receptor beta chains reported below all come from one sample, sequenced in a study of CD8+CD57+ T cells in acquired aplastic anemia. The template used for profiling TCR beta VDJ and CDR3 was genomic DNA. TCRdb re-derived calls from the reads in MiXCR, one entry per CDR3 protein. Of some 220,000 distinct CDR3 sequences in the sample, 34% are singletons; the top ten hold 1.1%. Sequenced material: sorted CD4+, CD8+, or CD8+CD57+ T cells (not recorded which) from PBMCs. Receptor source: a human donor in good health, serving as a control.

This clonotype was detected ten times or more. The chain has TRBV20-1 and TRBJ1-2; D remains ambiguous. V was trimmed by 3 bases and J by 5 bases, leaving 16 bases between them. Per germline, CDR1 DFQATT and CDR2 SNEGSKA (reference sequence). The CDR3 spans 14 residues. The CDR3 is CSASDSAGAYGYTF. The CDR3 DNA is TGCAGTGCTAGCGACTCGGCGGGAGCGTATGGCTACACCTTC.

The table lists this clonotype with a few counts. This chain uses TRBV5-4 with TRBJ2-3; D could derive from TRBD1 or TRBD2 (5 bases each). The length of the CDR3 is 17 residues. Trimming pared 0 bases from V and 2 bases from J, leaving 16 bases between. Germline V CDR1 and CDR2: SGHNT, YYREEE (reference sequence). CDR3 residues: CASSLVLGPRNTDTQYF. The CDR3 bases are TGTGCCAGCAGCTTGGTCCTGGGACCTAGAAACACAGATACGCAGTATTTT.